This T cell receptor beta chain stems from a study of regulatory T cells in long-lasting Graves disease. Study information: Graves' patients (newly diagnosed) had been on antithyroid drugs under 3 months.

The authors built TCR beta libraries using iRepertoire HTBI primers and Arm-PCR of CDR3 regions. TCRdb re-analysed the multiplex PCR reads in MiXCR, keeping a single row per CDR3 protein. This table holds under 500,000 distinct CDR3 sequences, roughly 17% found once. Trimming removed 3 bases from V and 8 bases from J, with 13 bases in between. Germline V gene lookup returns CDR1 DFQATT and CDR2 SNEGSKA (reference sequence). The CDR3 contains 13 residues. Whole-study findings and limits: Favored usage of TRBV28, TRBJ1-2 and TRBJ2-5 was recorded in persistent disease.

Comments on this clonotype: No antigen is known for it.

Regarding time point: newly diagnosed GD, antithyroid drugs for less than 3 months. The authors made the TCR library using RNA they extracted from PBMCs. Per American Thyroid Association guidelines, Graves' disease was diagnosed. In addition, the sample was reused for a study of T cells in Graves' hyperthyroidism and ophthalmopathy.

The material sequenced was peripheral blood mononuclear cells (PBMCs), taken at new diagnosis, from a patient treated with antithyroid drugs. This rearrangement joins TRBV20-1 to TRBJ1-4; the D is unclear. The receptor's source is a young woman with Graves disease. The CDR3 reads CSASRVAWEKLFF. CDR3 in DNA: TGCAGTGCTAGTAGGGTCGCTTGGGAAAAACTGTTTTTT.